One and the same sample provided the 14 T cell receptor beta chains below, sequenced in a study of blood T cell repertoires in COVID-19. TCRdb keeps only in-frame clones here, not all; method: immunoSEQ multiplex PCR. The sample holds roughly 14,000 clones; 90% are singletons and the top ten take over 6.5%. Source material: peripheral blood. The receptors were sampled from a human donor in a cohort sampled during active COVID-19.

The V call is TRBV28, the J call TRBJ1-6, with TRBD1 matching 10 bases. CDR3 length: 15 amino acids. Germline-derived CDR1 and CDR2 are MDHEN and SYDVKM. After removal of 6 bases from V and 7 bases from J, the junction contained 6 bases not matched to a gene. This CDR3 is CASRPPGQGNSPLHF. As DNA, the CDR3 is TGTGCCAGCAGGCCTCCGGGACAGGGGAATTCACCCCTCCACTTT.

The chain combines TRBV5-1 with TRBJ2-7, with 8 bases identical to TRBD1. The length of the CDR3 is 15 residues. Germline loops: CDR1 SGHRS, CDR2 YFSETQ. V shed 0 bases and J 3 bases; nucleotides not matched to a gene: 5. In DNA, the CDR3 is TGCGCCAGCAGCTTGGGGACAGGGATCGGCTACGAGCAGTACTTC. Its protein is CASSLGTGIGYEQYF.

The V gene is TRBV5-1, the J gene TRBJ1-4; 7 nucleotides match TRBD1. Germline CDR1 is SGHRS and CDR2 is YFSETQ. The ends lost 7 bases at V and 3 bases at J; junction bases unmatched: 6. This CDR3 contains 14 residues. The CDR3 DNA is TGCGCCAGCTGTGAGGGGGCGTCTAATGAAAAACTGTTTTTT. Translating gives CASCEGASNEKLFF.

V gene TRBV7-8 combines with J gene TRBJ2-7; 9 bases agree with TRBD1. V was clipped by 5 bases and J by 1 base; unmatched bases: 6. The germline CDR1 and CDR2 sequences are SGHVS and FQNEAQ. The CDR3 contains 15 residues. CDR3 sequence (DNA): TGTGCCAGCAGCCAGGGACAGGGATTTTCCTACGAGCAGTACTTC. Residues: CASSQGQGFSYEQYF.

This clone is a singleton in its sample. The chain has TRBV6-4 and TRBJ2-3; 13 bases align to TRBD2. There are 15 residues in the CDR3. Germline loops: CDR1 MRHNA, CDR2 SNTAGT. With V trimmed by 8 bases and J by 4 bases, 6 bases remained unmatched. This chain's CDR3 is CASSRTSGGSDTQYF. The DNA for the CDR3 is TGTGCCAGCTCCAGGACTAGCGGGGGATCAGATACGCAGTATTTT.

This sequence joins TRBV1 and TRBJ1-4. TRBV1 is tagged as a pseudogene. There are 14 residues in the CDR3. CDR3 amino acids: CTSSQDRGEVKLFF. DNA of the CDR3: TGCACCAGCAGCCAAGATCGGGGGGAGGTAAAACTGTTTTTT.

The chain links TRBV19 to TRBJ1-2, with TRBD1 matching 8 bases. The CDR3 extends over 14 amino acids. Trimming removed 7 bases from V and 2 bases from J; junction bases left unmatched: 6. Germline CDR1 is LNHDA and CDR2 is SQIVND (reference sequence). This CDR3 reads CASTQGAQNYGYTF. CDR3 DNA sequence: TGTGCCAGTACCCAGGGGGCGCAGAACTATGGCTACACCTTC.

The V and J genes are TRBV21-1 and TRBJ1-4. TRBV21-1 has pseudogene status. The CDR3 is made up of 13 amino acids. DNA of the CDR3: TGTGCCAGCAGCGACTACCCGAATGAAAAACTGTTTTTT. Encoded protein: CASSDYPNEKLFF.

This clone has just a few counts. The V call is TRBV24-1, the J call TRBJ2-2; TRBD1 agrees at 10 bases. CDR3 size: 16 residues. Looked up from germline, CDR1 is KGHDR and CDR2 is SFDVKD. The V segment lost 2 bases and the J segment 3 bases; nucleotides outside the gene matches: 2. DNA of the CDR3: TGTGCCACCAGTGATTGGGGGACAGGGGACACCGGGGAGCTGTTTTTT. Amino acid sequence: CATSDWGTGDTGELFF.

In its sample, this clone was seen once. The V and J genes are TRBV4-3 and TRBJ1-2; D is ambiguous. There are 14 residues in the CDR3. Per germline, CDR1 LGHNA and CDR2 YSLEER. Deletions cut 4 bases from V and 4 bases from J, with 13 bases between. CDR3 sequence: CASSPTLTIYGYTF. The CDR3, as DNA: TGCGCCAGCAGCCCTACCCTAACCATCTATGGCTACACCTTC.

This chain links TRBV24-1 with TRBJ2-3, with 7 nucleotides matching TRBD2. V shed 5 bases and J 1 base; nucleotides not matched to a gene: 2. Germline V lookup: CDR1 KGHDR, CDR2 SFDVKD. This CDR3 comprises 14 residues. The CDR3 bases are TGTGCCACCAGTGCTAGCGGACGCACAGATACGCAGTATTTT. It translates to CATSASGRTDTQYF.

The gene calls are TRBV10-3 and TRBJ2-2; TRBD2 aligns across 10 bases. Germline values: CDR1 ENHRY, CDR2 SYGVKD. The V and J ends lost 0 bases and 0 bases, in that order; junction bases with no gene match: 7. This CDR3 comprises 19 residues. CDR3 in amino acids: CAISESEREGLSNTGELFF. DNA of the CDR3: TGTGCCATCAGTGAGTCTGAGCGGGAGGGCCTTTCGAACACCGGGGAGCTGTTTTTT.

This CDR3 is CASSLRFTEAFF. CDR3 DNA: TGTGCCAGCAGTTTGCGGTTCACTGAAGCTTTCTTT. The V call is TRBV12-3 or TRBV12-4, the J call TRBJ1-1; unclear D gene. This CDR3 is built from 12 residues. V lost 3 bases and J 4 bases, leaving 6 bases between the germline ends.

The V and J genes are TRBV6-6 and TRBJ1-1; D ambiguous. The CDR3 is 14 amino acids. Germline-derived CDR1 and CDR2 are MNHNY and SVGAGI (reference sequence). Trimming took 2 bases from V and 1 from J, leaving 8 bases between them. CDR3 protein: CASSYGEKNTEAFF. The CDR3, as DNA: TGTGCCAGCAGTTACGGGGAGAAGAACACTGAAGCTTTCTTT.